The rows below give T cell receptor beta chains drawn from one sample of a study of sequential checkpoint blockade in melanoma. Clones were read by immunoSEQ multiplex PCR, and TCRdb kept only the in-frame ones, dropping some. The table records 40,000 or so clones, roughly 32% of them present only once. Source: tumor tissue (inferred from file names), taken from a patient given nivolumab and ipilimumab in sequence. The receptor set was obtained from a human donor with melanoma. The CDR3 runs from the conserved cysteine through the conserved F or W. The order of the fields is CDR3 DNA, CDR3 protein, D gene, V gene, clone size, J gene. The D gene is left open where the match is weak. Clone size appears in some rows only: once, few, many, or a class for an expanded clone.

TGTGCCAGTAGTATCGGGACAGGGGTTAGCAATCAGCCCCAGCATTTT CASSIGTGVSNQPQHF TRBD1 TRBV19 few TRBJ1-5
TGTGCCAGCAGCTTTTATATGGGGCAGTTTGTTAGCACAGATACGCAGTATTTT CASSFYMGQFVSTDTQYF . TRBV11-3 . TRBJ2-3
TGCAGCGTCAAAGCCCAGGAATCATCACCCCTCCACTTT CSVKAQESSPLHF . TRBV29-1 . TRBJ1-6
TGTGCCAGCAGCCTCGCAGGGGCCGGTATGTCAGATACGCAGTATTTT CASSLAGAGMSDTQYF . TRBV7-6 . TRBJ2-3
TGTGCTAGTGGGCCCACCGGGACAGGGGATTACGAGCAGTACTTC CASGPTGTGDYEQYF TRBD1 TRBV12-5 . TRBJ2-7
TGTGCCAGCAGCTTCGGGTCAGCGAATAACTATGGCTACACCTTC CASSFGSANNYGYTF . TRBV11-3 few TRBJ1-2
TGTGCCAGCTCACCCTCCCCCGAGCTTAATTCACCCCTCCACTTT CASSPSPELNSPLHF . TRBV18 . TRBJ1-6
TGCGCCAGCGGCGAGTGGGGGTCGGGGGAGCAGTACTTC CASGEWGSGEQYF . TRBV10-2 . TRBJ2-7
TGTGCCAGCAGTTACGATCTGGCTAGCGGGGGGAGCTCCTACAATGAGCAGTTCTTC CASSYDLASGGSSYNEQFF TRBD2 TRBV6-8 few TRBJ2-1
TGCAGCGTGAGGGACAGGGGGAGCTACGAGCAGTACTTC CSVRDRGSYEQYF TRBD1 TRBV29-1 . TRBJ2-7
TGTGCCAGCAGCCCCGGGACAGGGATGATGAACACTGAAGCTTTCTTT CASSPGTGMMNTEAFF TRBD1 TRBV11-3 . TRBJ1-1
TGTGCCAGTAGTACCGGGACAATATCAGCTTTCTTT CASSTGTISAFF . TRBV19 . TRBJ1-1
TGCGCCAGCAGCTTGGGTATGCAGGGTACGGGCACTGAAGCTTTCTTT CASSLGMQGTGTEAFF . TRBV5-1 . TRBJ1-1
TGTGCCAGCAGCGTAGGATGGGGGACTGAAGCTTTCTTT CASSVGWGTEAFF . TRBV7-1 . TRBJ1-1
TGTGCCACACCGGGGGGACTAGCGATCATAGGCGATTACGAGCAGTACTTC CATPGGLAIIGDYEQYF TRBD2 TRBV6-8 few TRBJ2-7
TGTGCCAGCAGCCAAGATACGGCGTCTGTCTACGAGCAGTACTTC CASSQDTASVYEQYF . TRBV14 . TRBJ2-7
TGCGCCAGCAGCTTGGAGTGGACAGGGTTTAACACCGGGGAGCTGTTTTTT CASSLEWTGFNTGELFF TRBD1 TRBV5-1 . TRBJ2-2
TGTGCCTGGCAGTCGGGTTACCAAGAGACCCAGTACTTC CAWQSGYQETQYF . TRBV30 . TRBJ2-5
TGTGCCAGCAGGGGCCGACCGAACACTGAAGCTTTCTTT CASRGRPNTEAFF . TRBV6-8 . TRBJ1-1
TGTGCCAGCAGTTTAGCCAGGGCCGAAGCTTTCTTT CASSLARAEAFF . TRBV28 few TRBJ1-1